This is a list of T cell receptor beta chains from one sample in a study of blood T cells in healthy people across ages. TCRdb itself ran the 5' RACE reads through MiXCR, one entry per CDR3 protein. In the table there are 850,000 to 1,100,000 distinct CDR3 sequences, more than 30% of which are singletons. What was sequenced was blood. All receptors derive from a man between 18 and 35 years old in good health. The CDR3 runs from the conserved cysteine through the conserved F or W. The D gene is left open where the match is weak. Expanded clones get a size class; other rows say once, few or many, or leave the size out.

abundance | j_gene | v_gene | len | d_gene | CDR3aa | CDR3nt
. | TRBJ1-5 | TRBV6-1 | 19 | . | CASSVWVSGSLMGNQPQHF | TGTGCCAGCAGTGTATGGGTGTCGGGGAGTCTTATGGGCAATCAGCCCCAGCATTTT
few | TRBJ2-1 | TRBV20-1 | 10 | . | CSATRMEQFF | TGCAGTGCTACGAGAATGGAGCAGTTCTTC
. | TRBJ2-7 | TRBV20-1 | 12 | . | CSARPTGYEQYF | TGCAGTGCTAGACCGACAGGTTACGAGCAGTACTTC
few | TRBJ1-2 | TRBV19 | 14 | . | CASSMDADSYGYTF | TGTGCCAGTAGTATGGATGCCGACAGCTATGGCTACACCTTC
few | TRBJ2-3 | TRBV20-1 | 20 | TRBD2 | CSARDSGTSDFATRADTQYF | TGCAGTGCTAGAGATTCGGGGACTAGCGATTTTGCGACCCGGGCAGATACGCAGTATTTT
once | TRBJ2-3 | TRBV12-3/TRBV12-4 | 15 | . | CASSLNGGPTDTQYF | TGTGCCAGCAGCCTCAACGGGGGCCCCACAGATACGCAGTATTTT
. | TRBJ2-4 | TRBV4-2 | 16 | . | CASSQQGRIAKNIQYF | TGTGCCAGCAGCCAACAGGGCCGGATAGCCAAAAACATTCAGTACTTC
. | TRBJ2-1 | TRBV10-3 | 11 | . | CAINRAGEQFF | TGTGCCATCAATAGGGCTGGTGAGCAGTTCTTC
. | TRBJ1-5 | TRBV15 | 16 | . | CATSRGRTRANQPQHF | TGTGCCACCAGCAGAGGCCGGACAAGGGCTAATCAGCCCCAGCATTTT
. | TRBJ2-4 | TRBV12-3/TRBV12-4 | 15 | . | CASSRQNLAKNIQYF | TGTGCCAGCAGTAGACAGAATCTAGCCAAAAACATTCAGTACTTC
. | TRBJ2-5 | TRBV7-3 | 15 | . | CASSLTTTRGETPYF | TGTGCCAGCAGCTTAACCACGACTAGGGGAGAGACCCCGTACTTC
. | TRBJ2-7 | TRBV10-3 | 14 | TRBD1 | CAIRAGTGPPEQYF | TGTGCCATCAGGGCCGGGACAGGGCCCCCCGAGCAGTACTTC
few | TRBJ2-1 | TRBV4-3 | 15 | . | CASSPGLVLYNEQFF | TGCGCCAGCAGCCCTGGACTGGTACTCTACAATGAGCAGTTCTTC
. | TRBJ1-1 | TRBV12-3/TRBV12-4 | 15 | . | CASSLNIYMNTEAFF | TGTGCCAGCAGTTTGAACATATACATGAACACTGAAGCTTTCTTT
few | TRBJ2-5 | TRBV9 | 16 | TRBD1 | CASSVQGVGNQETQYF | TGTGCCAGCAGCGTCCAGGGGGTAGGAAACCAAGAGACCCAGTACTTC
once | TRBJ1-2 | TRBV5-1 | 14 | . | CASSLGNWKGGYTF | TGCGCCAGCAGCTTGGGGAACTGGAAAGGTGGCTACACCTTC
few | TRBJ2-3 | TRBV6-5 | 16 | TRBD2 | CASSTGLAGPRDTQYF | TGTGCCAGCAGTACGGGACTAGCGGGGCCCCGGGATACGCAGTATTTT
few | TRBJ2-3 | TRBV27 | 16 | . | CASSGFRGRGTDTQYF | TGTGCCAGCAGTGGGTTCAGAGGTCGGGGCACAGATACGCAGTATTTT
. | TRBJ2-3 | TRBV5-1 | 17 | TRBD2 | CASSPTSGGARTDTQYF | TGCGCCAGCAGCCCTACTAGCGGGGGGGCCCGCACAGATACGCAGTATTTT
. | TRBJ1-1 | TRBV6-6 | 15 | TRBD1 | CASRSGQGMNTEAFF | TGTGCCAGCAGATCCGGACAGGGGATGAACACTGAAGCTTTCTTT
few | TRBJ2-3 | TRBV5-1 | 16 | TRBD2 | CASSTGTTLRTDTQYF | TGCGCCAGCAGCACCGGGACTACACTTCGCACAGATACGCAGTATTTT
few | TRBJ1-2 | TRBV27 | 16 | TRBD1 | CASSLRQGRSNYGYTF | TGTGCCAGCAGTTTGCGACAGGGCCGGTCTAACTATGGCTACACCTTC